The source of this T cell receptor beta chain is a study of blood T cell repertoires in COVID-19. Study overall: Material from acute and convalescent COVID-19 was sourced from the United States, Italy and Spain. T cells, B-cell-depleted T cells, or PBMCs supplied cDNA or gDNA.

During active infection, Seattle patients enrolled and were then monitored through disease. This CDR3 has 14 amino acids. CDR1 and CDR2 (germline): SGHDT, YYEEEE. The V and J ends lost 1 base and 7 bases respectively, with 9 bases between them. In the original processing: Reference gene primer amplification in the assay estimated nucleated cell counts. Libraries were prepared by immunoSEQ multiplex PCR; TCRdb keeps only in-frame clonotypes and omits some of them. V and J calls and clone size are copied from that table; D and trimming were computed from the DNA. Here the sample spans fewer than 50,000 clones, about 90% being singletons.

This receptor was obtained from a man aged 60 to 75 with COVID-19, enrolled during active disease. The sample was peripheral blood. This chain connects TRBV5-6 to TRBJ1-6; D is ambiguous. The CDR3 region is CASSLKHLNSPLHF. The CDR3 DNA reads TGTGCCAGCAGCTTGAAGCACCTCAATTCACCCCTCCACTTT.